The 26 T cell receptor beta chains listed next were all sequenced from one sample in a study of T cell responses to AZD1222 COVID-19 vaccine. Libraries were prepared by immunoSEQ multiplex PCR; TCRdb keeps only in-frame clonotypes and omits some of them. The sample has about 150,000 clones; 91% are singletons. The sequences come from peripheral blood, collected on day 0 of AZD1222 vaccination. The receptors derive from an adult in good health.

Here the CDR3 reads CASGLTISGRPGGVYNEQFF. DNA of the CDR3: TGTGCTAGTGGTTTGACTATAAGCGGGAGACCGGGAGGGGTCTACAATGAGCAGTTCTTC. V usage is TRBV12-5 and J usage is TRBJ2-1, with 8 bases identical to TRBD2. The CDR3 is 20 amino acids. The germline gives CDR1 LGHNT, CDR2 FRNRAP. The trim removed 2 bases at V and 3 bases at J, leaving 18 bases unmatched.

The chain carries TRBV6-1 and TRBJ2-5; 7 bases are a match to TRBD2. The CDR3 length is 15 residues. J was trimmed by 4 bases and V by 2 bases; bases with no gene match: 7. Germline lookup yields CDR1 MNHNS and CDR2 SASEGT. CDR3 sequence: CASSESPGEGETQYF. The CDR3 coding sequence is TGTGCCAGCAGTGAATCGCCTGGGGAGGGAGAGACCCAGTACTTC.

The V and J genes are TRBV19 and TRBJ2-7; the D gene could be TRBD1 or TRBD2 (5 bases each). The germline V gene encodes CDR1 LNHDA and CDR2 SQIVND (reference sequence). Trimming took 3 bases from V and 5 from J, leaving 11 bases between them. CDR3 length: 13 residues. The CDR3 loop reads CASSIGANDEQYF. DNA of the CDR3: TGTGCCAGTAGTATCGGGGCTAACGACGAGCAGTACTTC.

V usage is TRBV30 and J usage is TRBJ2-1, with 8 bases aligning to TRBD1. This CDR3 comprises 15 residues. The junction had 8 bases not matched to a gene; V was cut back by 3 bases and J by 4 bases. Germline CDR1 and CDR2: GTSNPN and SVGIG (reference sequence). This CDR3 is CAWSLTGGTYNEQFF. CDR3 nucleotide sequence: TGTGCCTGGAGCCTCACAGGGGGTACGTACAATGAGCAGTTCTTC.

The chain carries TRBV29-1 and TRBJ1-1; tentative D call: TRBD1 (6 bases). Germline V gene lookup returns CDR1 SQVTM and CDR2 ANQGSEA. The CDR3 covers 13 residues. V lost 6 bases, J lost 2 bases, and 13 bases lay in between. The CDR3 reads CSVWRTVNTEAFF. The CDR3 DNA is TGCAGCGTCTGGAGGACAGTCAACACTGAAGCTTTCTTT. The full variable domain, with the rest looked up from reference TRBV29-1 and TRBJ1-1, is SAVISQKPSRDICQRGTSLTIQCQVDSQVTMMFWYRQQPGQSLTLIATANQGSEATYESGFVIDKFPISRPNLTFSTLTVSNMSPEDSSIYLCSVWRTVNTEAFFGQGTRLTVV.

This chain uses TRBV20-1 with TRBJ1-5; D unresolved. V lost 3 bases and J lost 0, with 12 bases in between. Germline CDR1 reads DFQATT; CDR2 reads SNEGSKA (reference sequence). The CDR3 runs to 15 residues. The CDR3 sequence is CSASSRQFSNQPQHF. The CDR3 region has the DNA TGCAGTGCTAGTTCGCGTCAGTTTAGCAATCAGCCCCAGCATTTT.

J is TRBJ2-1 and V is TRBV9; a weak D match, TRBD2 (5 bases). The germline V and J ends were trimmed by 0 bases and 5 bases, with 18 bases remaining between them. There are 17 residues in the CDR3. Germline loops: CDR1 SGDLS, CDR2 YYNGEE. The CDR3, as DNA: TGTGCCAGCAGCGTAGGTGGGAGCTTTGAGAGGCACAATGAGCAGTTCTTC. Translated: CASSVGGSFERHNEQFF.

The V and J genes are TRBV9 and TRBJ2-5, with D possibly being TRBD1 (5 bases). The germline V and J ends were trimmed by 2 bases and 5 bases, with 10 bases remaining between them. CDR1 is SGDLS, CDR2 YYNGEE, per germline. CDR3 length equals 13 residues. The CDR3 nucleotides read TGTGCCAGCAGCGTTCAGGGCTGGGAGACCCAGTACTTC. It translates to CASSVQGWETQYF.

This clone was observed a single time. The rearrangement links TRBV25-1 to TRBJ2-3, with D tentatively TRBD2 (6 bases). This CDR3 is 18 amino acids long. V dropped 4 bases and J dropped 2 bases, with 22 bases sitting between them. Germline CDR1 reads MGHDK; CDR2 reads SYGVNS. The CDR3 loop reads CASSGWSDSGQNTDTQYF. In DNA, the CDR3 is TGTGCCAGCAGTGGATGGAGTGATAGCGGTCAAAACACAGATACGCAGTATTTT.

The rearrangement links TRBV4-1 to TRBJ2-3, with TRBD2 matching over 8 bases. V lost 3 bases and J lost 8; bases outside the gene matches: 10. This CDR3 has 15 residues. Germline CDR1 MGHRA, CDR2 YSYEKL. CDR3 nucleotides: TGCGCCAGCAGCCACGAGGGGGTAGCGGGGTCTACGCAGTATTTT. It codes for CASSHEGVAGSTQYF.

The chain recombines TRBV28 with TRBJ2-7, with 7 nucleotides matching TRBD1. The CDR3 totals 15 residues. Germline V lookup: CDR1 MDHEN, CDR2 SYDVKM. V shed 3 bases, J shed 2 bases, and the junction held 7 bases outside the gene matches. The CDR3 reads CASSFVGGMPYEQYF. The CDR3, as DNA: TGTGCCAGCAGTTTCGTAGGGGGCATGCCCTACGAGCAGTACTTC. Full variable domain (missing parts from reference TRBV28 and TRBJ2-7): DVKVTQSSRYLVKRTGEKVFLECVQDMDHENMFWYRQDPGLGLRLIYFSYDVKMKEKGDIPEGYSVSREKKERFSLILESASTNQTSMYLCASSFVGGMPYEQYFGPGTRLTVT.

The rearrangement uses TRBV28 and TRBJ1-5; 9 nucleotides align to TRBD1. The germline CDR1 and CDR2 sequences are MDHEN and SYDVKM. The V gene end was trimmed by 9 bases and the J gene end by 1 base; junction bases not matched to a gene: 7. The CDR3 sequence is 15 residues long. The CDR3 here is CASKNRGRSNQPQHF. CDR3 bases: TGTGCCAGTAAGAACAGGGGGCGAAGCAATCAGCCCCAGCATTTT. Complete variable domain (other parts from reference TRBV28 and TRBJ1-5): DVKVTQSSRYLVKRTGEKVFLECVQDMDHENMFWYRQDPGLGLRLIYFSYDVKMKEKGDIPEGYSVSREKKERFSLILESASTNQTSMYLCASKNRGRSNQPQHFGDGTRLSIL.

This chain uses TRBV7-8 with TRBJ2-3, with 7 bases fitting TRBD1. The V gene end was trimmed by 5 bases and the J gene end by 1 base; junction bases not matched to a gene: 6. The CDR3 is made up of 15 amino acids. Germline lookup yields CDR1 SGHVS and CDR2 FQNEAQ. CDR3 amino acids: CASSRDTGGTDTQYF. CDR3 DNA: TGTGCCAGCAGCCGCGACACAGGGGGCACAGATACGCAGTATTTT.

The genes are TRBV5-6 and TRBJ2-7; D is unresolved. Germline V gene lookup returns CDR1 SGHDT and CDR2 YYEEEE. The CDR3 runs 11 residues. Trimming cost V 4 bases and J 4 bases, with 6 bases left between them. This CDR3 is CASSGRYEQYF. CDR3 nucleotides: TGTGCCAGCAGCGGGCGGTACGAGCAGTACTTC.

The rearrangement joins TRBV7-9 to TRBJ1-5; D is perhaps TRBD1 (6 bases). Trimming shortened V by 1 base and J by 7 bases, and 11 bases separated the two germline ends. The CDR3 contains 14 residues. Germline V CDR1 and CDR2: SEHNR, FQNEAQ (reference sequence). The chain's CDR3 is CASSLGGGGQPQHF. CDR3 DNA sequence: TGTGCCAGCAGCTTAGGAGGGGGAGGCCAGCCCCAGCATTTT.

With regard to this clone: Other DNA sequences within the sample encode an identical CDR3. This sequence joins TRBV15 and TRBJ1-1; D might be TRBD1 (6 bases). The length of the CDR3 is 14 residues. V was cut by 1 base and J by 5 bases, with 11 bases left in between. CDR1 is LNHNV, CDR2 YYDKDF, per germline (reference sequence). The CDR3 nucleotides are TGTGCCACCAGCAGAGGGGGGCTGGGGACTGAAGCTTTCTTT. This encodes CATSRGGLGTEAFF.

This chain uses TRBV24-1 with TRBJ1-6, with D uncertain. The V gene lost 5 bases and the J gene lost 10 bases, with 11 bases spanning the gap. Germline V CDR1 and CDR2: KGHDR, SFDVKD. The CDR3 has 13 residues. This CDR3 reads CATSAGQGSPLHF. The CDR3 nucleotides read TGTGCCACCAGTGCCGGGCAAGGCTCACCCCTCCACTTT.

This clone was seen only once. The genes are TRBV19 and TRBJ1-5, with 10 positions matching TRBD1. The CDR3 is 15 residues long. Germline CDR1 reads LNHDA; CDR2 reads SQIVND (reference sequence). Trimming removed 4 bases from V and 1 base from J; junction bases left unmatched: 1. The CDR3 DNA reads as TGTGCCAGTAGTACGGGACAGGGGAGCAATCAGCCCCAGCATTTT. Amino acid sequence: CASSTGQGSNQPQHF.

The chain uses TRBV4-1 and TRBJ1-3; D remains unclear. In germline, CDR1 is MGHRA, CDR2 YSYEKL. Trimming pared 7 bases from V and 2 bases from J, leaving 12 bases between. The CDR3 length is 14 residues. CDR3 bases: TGCGCCAGCAAGCAGGAGACCACTGGAAACACCATATATTTT. It encodes CASKQETTGNTIYF.

A few counts support this clone. The J gene is TRBJ2-1, the V gene TRBV19, with 8 bases matching TRBD2. CDR1 LNHDA and CDR2 SQIVND come from the germline V gene (reference sequence). This CDR3 comprises 15 residues. Trimming removed 3 bases from V and 4 bases from J; junction bases left unmatched: 5. Here the CDR3 DNA reads TGTGCCAGTAGTATTCACGGGGGGGTATACAATGAGCAGTTCTTC. Translating it yields CASSIHGGVYNEQFF.

This chain uses TRBV7-9 with TRBJ1-2, with a tentative D call TRBD1 (5 bases). Per the germline V gene, CDR1 is SEHNR and CDR2 is FQNEAQ (reference sequence). The CDR3 runs 14 residues. V shed 1 base and J shed 8 bases, with 14 bases lying between them. The CDR3 is CASSLEQRGLGYTF. CDR3 sequence (DNA): TGTGCCAGCAGCTTAGAGCAGAGGGGTCTAGGCTACACCTTC.

V usage is TRBV2 and J usage is TRBJ1-4, with D unclear. The length of the CDR3 is 13 residues. The germline V and J ends were trimmed by 2 bases and 4 bases, with 5 bases remaining between them. The V gene's germline CDR1 is SNHLY and CDR2 FYNNEI. The CDR3 region has the DNA TGTGCCAGCAGTGAACAGATTAATGAAAAACTGTTTTTT. Translation gives CASSEQINEKLFF.

V and J are TRBV7-6 and TRBJ2-3; D tentatively reads TRBD1 or TRBD2 (5 bases each). Trimming removed 5 bases at V and 11 bases at J, with 17 bases between. CDR3 length equals 13 residues. Germline V gene lookup returns CDR1 SGHVS and CDR2 FNYEAQ. The CDR3 protein is CASSPGDRAGQYF. In nucleotides, the CDR3 is TGTGCCAGCAGCCCTGGGGACCGTGCCGGGCAGTATTTT.

The V gene is TRBV28, the J gene TRBJ2-1; 8 bases match TRBD2. V was pared by 5 bases and J by 5 bases, with 17 bases of the junction left unmatched. Germline CDR1 and CDR2: MDHEN and SYDVKM. The CDR3 totals 18 residues. Here the CDR3 reads CASSQRLGLADKHNEQFF. The CDR3 nucleotides are TGTGCCAGCAGTCAACGACTAGGACTAGCCGATAAACACAATGAGCAGTTCTTC.

V and J are TRBV5-6 and TRBJ2-7; tentative D call: TRBD2 (6 bases). CDR3 length: 14 amino acids. CDR1 is SGHDT, CDR2 YYEEEE, per germline. Between the trimmed V and J ends, which lost 4 bases and 0 bases, there was a span of 11 bases. CDR3 DNA sequence: TGTGCCAGCAGCGATAAGCGGGTCTCCTACGAGCAGTACTTC. It codes for CASSDKRVSYEQYF.

V usage is TRBV14 and J usage is TRBJ1-6, with TRBD1 matching over 8 bases. Losses at the gene ends were 4 bases for V and 8 bases for J; bases not matched to a gene: 4. The CDR3 sequence is 14 residues long. CDR1 is SGHDN and CDR2 is FVKESK in the germline V gene. The CDR3 sequence is CASSPGQVYSPLHF. The CDR3 DNA is TGTGCCAGCAGCCCGGGACAGGTCTATTCACCCCTCCACTTT. Supplemented by reference TRBV14 and TRBJ1-6, the full variable domain reads EAGVTQFPSHSVIEKGQTVTLRCDPISGHDNLYWYRRVMGKEIKFLLHFVKESKQDESGMPNNRFLAERTGGTYSTLKVQPAELEDSGVYFCASSPGQVYSPLHFGNGTRLTVT.